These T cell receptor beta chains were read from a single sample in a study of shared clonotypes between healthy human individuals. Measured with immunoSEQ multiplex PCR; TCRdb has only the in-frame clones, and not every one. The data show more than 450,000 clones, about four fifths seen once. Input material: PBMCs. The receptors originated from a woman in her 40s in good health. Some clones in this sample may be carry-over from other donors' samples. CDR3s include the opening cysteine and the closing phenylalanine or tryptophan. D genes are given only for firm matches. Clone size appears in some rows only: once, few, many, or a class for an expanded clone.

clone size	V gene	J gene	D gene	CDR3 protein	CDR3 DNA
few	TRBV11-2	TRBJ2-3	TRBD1	CASLPNLGQGAGDTQYF	TGTGCCAGCCTACCCAACCTAGGACAGGGGGCAGGGGATACGCAGTATTTT
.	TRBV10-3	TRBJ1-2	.	CAISESNYGYTF	TGTGCCATCAGTGAGTCAAACTATGGCTACACCTTC
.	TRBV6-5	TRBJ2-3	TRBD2	CASSPGLNTDTQYF	TGTGCCAGCAGTCCGGGACTAAACACAGATACGCAGTATTTT
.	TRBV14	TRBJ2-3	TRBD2	CASSQDALSGGTDTQYF	TGTGCCAGCAGCCAAGATGCTTTAAGCGGGGGCACAGATACGCAGTATTTT
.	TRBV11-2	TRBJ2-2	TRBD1	CASTRDRVETGELFF	TGTGCCAGCACCCGGGACAGGGTAGAGACCGGGGAGCTGTTTTTT
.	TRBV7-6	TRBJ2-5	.	CASSKTDGLARETQYF	TGTGCCAGCAGCAAGACCGACGGGCTAGCTCGCGAGACCCAGTACTTC
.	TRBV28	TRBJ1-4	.	CASSLQATNEKLFF	TGTGCCAGCAGTTTACAGGCTACTAATGAAAAACTGTTTTTT
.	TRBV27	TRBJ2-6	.	CASSRTASGPGANVLTF	TGTGCCAGCAGCCGGACAGCCTCAGGACCTGGGGCCAACGTCCTGACTTTC
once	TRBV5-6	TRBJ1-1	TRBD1	CASSFGTGGLYTEAFF	TGTGCCAGCAGCTTCGGGACAGGGGGACTATACACTGAAGCTTTCTTT
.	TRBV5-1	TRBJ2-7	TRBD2	CASSVGLAGGPSSYEQYF	TGCGCCAGCAGCGTCGGACTAGCGGGAGGCCCTAGCTCCTACGAGCAGTACTTC
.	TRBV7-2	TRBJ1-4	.	CASSRGFMGEKLFF	TGTGCCAGCAGTCGGGGATTTATGGGCGAAAAACTGTTTTTT
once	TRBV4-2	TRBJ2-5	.	CASSQVFNREETQYF	TGTGCCAGCAGCCAAGTTTTCAATCGGGAAGAGACCCAGTACTTC
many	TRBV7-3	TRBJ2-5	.	CASSLNAGARETQYF	TGTGCCAGCAGCTTAAATGCAGGGGCCCGAGAGACCCAGTACTTC
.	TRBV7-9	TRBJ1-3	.	CASSSQTAPGNTIYF	TGTGCCAGCAGCTCTCAGACGGCTCCTGGAAACACCATATATTTT
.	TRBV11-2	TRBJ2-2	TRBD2	CASSTWGLAGVTGELFF	TGTGCCAGCAGCACCTGGGGACTAGCGGGAGTCACCGGGGAGCTGTTTTTT
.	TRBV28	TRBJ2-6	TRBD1	CASSPRTGAISGANVLTF	TGTGCCAGCAGTCCCCGGACAGGGGCGATCTCTGGGGCCAACGTCCTGACTTTC
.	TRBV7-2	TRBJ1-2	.	CASSLVHGGYTF	TGTGCCAGCAGCTTAGTTCATGGTGGCTACACCTTC
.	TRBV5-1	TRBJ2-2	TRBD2	CASSLAGRPDTGELFF	TGCGCCAGCAGCTTGGCCGGGAGGCCCGACACCGGGGAGCTGTTTTTT
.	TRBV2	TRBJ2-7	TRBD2	CASSELGLAPYEQYF	TGTGCCAGCAGTGAACTTGGACTAGCCCCCTACGAGCAGTACTTC
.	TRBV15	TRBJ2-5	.	CATSRGSGAAETQYF	TGTGCCACCAGCAGAGGATCTGGGGCCGCAGAGACCCAGTACTTC
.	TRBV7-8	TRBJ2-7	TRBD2	CASSRDLAGGYSYEQYF	TGTGCCAGCAGCCGCGACTTAGCGGGAGGCTACTCCTACGAGCAGTACTTC
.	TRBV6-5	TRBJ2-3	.	CASSYDSRTDTQYF	TGTGCCAGCAGTTACGATAGCCGCACAGATACGCAGTATTTT